The rows below give T cell receptor beta chains drawn from one sample of a study of OX40 agonist ivuxolimab in advanced cancers. TCRdb keeps only in-frame clones here, not all; method: immunoSEQ multiplex PCR. The table includes about 60,000 clones, 75% to 90% detected once. The input for sequencing was CD4+ or CD8+ T cells sorted from blood, taken in a trial of the OX40 agonist ivuxolimab. All receptors derive from an adult with an advanced solid tumor such as melanoma, head and neck, liver or kidney cancer. The CDR3 runs from the conserved cysteine through the conserved F or W. Fields, in order: J gene, V gene, D gene, CDR3 protein. D genes are given only for firm matches.

j_gene: TRBJ2-2
v_gene: TRBV28
d_gene: TRBD2
CDR3aa: CASSLLAGGPGTGELFF

j_gene: TRBJ2-1
v_gene: TRBV27
d_gene: TRBD1
CDR3aa: CASRTGTGLAYNEQFF

j_gene: TRBJ1-6
v_gene: TRBV7-9
d_gene: NA
CDR3aa: CASSLVVGPPSALHF

j_gene: TRBJ2-4
v_gene: TRBV27
d_gene: NA
CDR3aa: CASSAQILRVGIAKNIQYF

j_gene: TRBJ2-1
v_gene: TRBV28
d_gene: TRBD1
CDR3aa: CASSSRSQGADEQFF

j_gene: TRBJ2-7
v_gene: TRBV19
d_gene: NA
CDR3aa: CASSSGDYEQYF

j_gene: TRBJ2-2
v_gene: TRBV29-1
d_gene: NA
CDR3aa: CSVLQGTGELFF

j_gene: TRBJ2-7
v_gene: TRBV5-6
d_gene: NA
CDR3aa: CASSLWGESYEQYF

j_gene: TRBJ2-5
v_gene: TRBV5-8
d_gene: TRBD1
CDR3aa: CASSWNAGQGGETQYF

j_gene: TRBJ2-7
v_gene: TRBV19
d_gene: TRBD1
CDR3aa: CASRPTGALDEQYF

j_gene: TRBJ2-1
v_gene: TRBV6-6
d_gene: TRBD1
CDR3aa: CASSRGTGQLYNEQFF

j_gene: TRBJ2-6
v_gene: TRBV15
d_gene: NA
CDR3aa: CATSRKLSGANVLTF

j_gene: TRBJ1-1
v_gene: TRBV28
d_gene: TRBD1
CDR3aa: CANRGLNTEAFF

j_gene: TRBJ2-1
v_gene: TRBV5-6
d_gene: TRBD1
CDR3aa: CASSSGDSVFQEQFF

j_gene: TRBJ2-1
v_gene: TRBV7-7
d_gene: NA
CDR3aa: CASSLAPGTRQAYNEQFF

j_gene: TRBJ1-5
v_gene: TRBV28
d_gene: TRBD1
CDR3aa: CASTEGAGQPQHF

j_gene: TRBJ1-5
v_gene: TRBV20-1
d_gene: NA
CDR3aa: CSARVGQPQHF